This T cell receptor beta chain was sequenced for a study of blood T cell repertoires in COVID-19. Study context: From the United States, Italy and Spain came samples of acute and convalescent COVID-19. Sample material is recorded as cDNA or gDNA derived from T cells, B-cell-depleted T cells, or PBMCs.

V was clipped by 6 bases and J by 11 bases; unmatched bases: 5. CDR3 length: 11 amino acids. The germline gives CDR1 MDHEN, CDR2 SYDVKM. In the authors' methods: Scientists estimated how many nucleated cells there were by amplifying reference gene primers. The repertoire was sequenced with immunoSEQ multiplex PCR; TCRdb's copy has only in-frame clones and lacks some. From that table come the V and J calls and clone size; the DNA was used to work out D and trimming. In the table there are tens of thousands of clones, 65% to 90% of which are singletons. This chain uses TRBV28 with TRBJ1-1; 8 nucleotides align to TRBD1. The specimen was peripheral blood. The sequence was collected from a woman aged 80 or over with active or convalescent COVID-19. This CDR3 is CASRVTGEAFF. The CDR3 nucleotides are TGTGCCAGCAGGGTGACAGGGGAGGCTTTCTTT.